The rows below give T cell receptor beta chains drawn from one sample of a study of long-term antiretroviral therapy in people with HIV. The protocol was immunoSEQ multiplex PCR, while the TCRdb copy is restricted to in-frame clones and leaves out a portion. The table records about 28,000 clones, approximately 80% of them present only once. This specimen consisted of unsorted PBMCs, obtained 3 years after starting antiretroviral therapy. The origin of the receptors is a middle-aged man with HIV. The CDR3 runs from the conserved cysteine through the conserved F or W. The D gene is left open where the match is weak. Not all rows give a size; the values are once, few, many and, for expanded clones, a class.

j_call	clone_size	d_call	v_call	cdr3_nt	cdr3_aa
TRBJ2-1	.	TRBD2	TRBV28	TGTGCCAGCAGGACACTAGCGGGAGGGGGTAATGAGCAGTTCTTC	CASRTLAGGGNEQFF
TRBJ2-7	.	.	TRBV27	TGTGCCAGCAGCCCTCAGGGCTGGGAGCAGTACTTC	CASSPQGWEQYF
TRBJ1-5	few	.	TRBV7-7	TGTGCTAGCAGCCCTACACAGGGAGGGCCCCAGCATTTT	CASSPTQGGPQHF
TRBJ2-5	once	.	TRBV5-1	TGCGCCAGCAGCTTGTCCCTTCAAGAGACCCAGTACTTC	CASSLSLQETQYF
TRBJ1-1	.	.	TRBV12-5	TGTGCTAGTGGTTTGGTTGGTGGGACTGAAGCTTTCTTT	CASGLVGGTEAFF
TRBJ1-5	once	TRBD1	TRBV19	TGTGCCAGTAGGGGACAGGGTGTAAGCAATCAGCCCCAGCATTTT	CASRGQGVSNQPQHF
TRBJ1-2	.	.	TRBV28	TGTGCCAGCAGTCGGGACCCGTATACTGGCTACACCTTC	CASSRDPYTGYTF
TRBJ1-1	.	TRBD1	TRBV19	TGTGCCAGTAGTAAGGGACAGACAAACACTGAAGCTTTCTTT	CASSKGQTNTEAFF
TRBJ2-3	.	.	TRBV9	TGTGCCAGCAGCGTAGTGGTTAGCACAGATACGCAGTATTTT	CASSVVVSTDTQYF
TRBJ1-3	.	.	TRBV7-5	TGTGCCAGAAGTGCTTTACCTGGAAACACCATATATTTT	CARSALPGNTIYF
TRBJ2-3	.	.	TRBV18	TGTGCCAGCTCACCGGCGGACCTCGCGGGGCAGTATTTT	CASSPADLAGQYF
TRBJ2-7	medium-sized	.	TRBV5-1	TGCGCCAGCAGCTTGGACAACCCCTACGAGCAGTACTTC	CASSLDNPYEQYF
TRBJ2-5	.	TRBD1	TRBV5-1	TGCGCCAGCAGCTTGGCCTCAGGGGGCGATAGAGAGACCCAGTACTTC	CASSLASGGDRETQYF
TRBJ2-2	once	.	TRBV7-2	TGTGCCAGCAGCCCTCTTTCCCCCGGGGAGCTGTTTTTT	CASSPLSPGELFF
TRBJ2-1	.	.	TRBV29-1	TGCAGCGTTGGTGGCGGTAATGAGCAGTTCTTC	CSVGGGNEQFF
TRBJ2-1	.	.	TRBV27	TGTGCCAGCAGTTTATCTCTTTGGGCAGCCTACAATGAGCAGTTCTTC	CASSLSLWAAYNEQFF
TRBJ2-7	.	.	TRBV10-3	TGTGCCATCAGTGAGTCCCGGGACCCCAGGGACCCCCACTACGAGCAGTACTTC	CAISESRDPRDPHYEQYF
TRBJ2-5	.	.	TRBV29-1	TGCAGCGTTGAAGATGGACGGGGTAGGGAGGAGACCCAGTACTTC	CSVEDGRGREETQYF
TRBJ2-1	.	.	TRBV28	TGTGCCAGCAGGGACATGCCCTACAATGAGCAGTTCTTC	CASRDMPYNEQFF
TRBJ2-2	.	TRBD2	TRBV27	TGTGCCAGCAGTTATAGACGCGGGGGGGGTACCGGGGAGCTGTTTTTT	CASSYRRGGGTGELFF
TRBJ1-1	few	.	TRBV15	TGTGCCACCAGCAGAGGGTGGGGAGGAACTGAAGCTTTCTTT	CATSRGWGGTEAFF
TRBJ2-1	once	.	TRBV27	TGTGCCAGCAGTTTCCCCAGGGGGGAGGAGTTCTTC	CASSFPRGEEFF
TRBJ1-5	few	.	TRBV7-9	TGTGCCAGCAGTTCTCGTGCAGGCGACAATCAGCCCCAGCATTTT	CASSSRAGDNQPQHF
TRBJ2-2	.	.	TRBV5-1	TGCGCCAGCAGCTTGGGGGGGCCAAGCACCGGGGAGCTGTTTTTT	CASSLGGPSTGELFF
TRBJ2-2	.	.	TRBV18	TGTGCCAGCTCACTGGGCGGAACTGGGACCGGGGAGCTGTTTTTT	CASSLGGTGTGELFF
TRBJ2-7	.	.	TRBV19	TGTGCCAGTAGTCAGGGAAGGGGGACCTACGAGCAGTACTTC	CASSQGRGTYEQYF
TRBJ1-4	once	TRBD1	TRBV11-2	TGTGCCAGCAGCTTAGCCGGGGGAGGGGGCGGGACGGCTTTT	CASSLAGGGGGTAF
TRBJ1-5	.	.	TRBV6-6	TGTGCCAGCAGCCTCGGATTGACAGTATACAATCAGCCCCAGCATTTT	CASSLGLTVYNQPQHF
TRBJ1-5	.	.	TRBV10-3	TGTGCCATCAGTGAGCAGGGAACGTTCAATCAGCCCCAGCATTTT	CAISEQGTFNQPQHF
TRBJ2-7	once	TRBD1	TRBV28	TGTGCCAGCACCGGGACAGGGGTCTTCTACGAGCAGTACTTC	CASTGTGVFYEQYF
TRBJ2-7	.	.	TRBV2	TGTGCCAGCAGTGTAGAATACCTCTCCTACGAGCAGTACTTC	CASSVEYLSYEQYF
TRBJ1-5	.	.	TRBV6-5	TGTGCCAGCAGCTTTGGGGGCGCCAATCAGCCCCAGCATTTT	CASSFGGANQPQHF
TRBJ1-4	few	.	TRBV5-5	TGTGCCAGCAGCTTGGTTCCAGGGTGGGATGAAAAACTGTTTTTT	CASSLVPGWDEKLFF
TRBJ2-2	.	.	TRBV28	TGTGCCAGCAGTTTAAACACCGGGGAGCTGTTTTTT	CASSLNTGELFF
TRBJ1-2	.	TRBD1	TRBV6-5	TGTGCCAGCAGTACAGGGGGTGGCTACACCTTC	CASSTGGGYTF
TRBJ2-1	.	.	TRBV11-3	TGTGCCAGCAGCTACCGTGGGGGCTCCTACAATGAGCAGTTCTTC	CASSYRGGSYNEQFF
TRBJ2-4	.	.	TRBV5-1	TGCGCCAGCAGCTTGGAAGAAGGTGGAAACATTCAGTACTTC	CASSLEEGGNIQYF
TRBJ2-3	.	TRBD2	TRBV7-2	TGTGCCAGCAGCTTAGGGGGACTAGCGGGAGCAGATACGCAGTATTTT	CASSLGGLAGADTQYF
TRBJ2-2	.	.	TRBV6-6	TGTGCCAGCAGTTACAGGGTTAGCACCGGGGAGCTGTTTTTT	CASSYRVSTGELFF
TRBJ2-5	.	TRBD2	TRBV7-9	TGTGCCAGCAGCTGGATTGTTACTAGCGGTCCCTCGGAGGAGCAGTACTTC	CASSWIVTSGPSEEQYF
TRBJ2-7	.	.	TRBV11-2	TGTGCCAGCAGCGAACAGGGTTTAAACGAGCAGTACTTC	CASSEQGLNEQYF